Below, 12 T cell receptor beta chains from the same sample are listed, as sequenced in a study of blood T cell repertoires in COVID-19. Data came from immunoSEQ multiplex PCR; TCRdb stores just in-frame clones and leaves some out. In the table there are 90,000 to 150,000 clones, around nine tenths of which are singletons. The specimen was peripheral blood. All receptors derive from a woman between 45 and 65 years old with acute or convalescent COVID-19.

J is TRBJ2-2 and V is TRBV3-1 (or the pseudogene TRBV3-2); 7 nucleotides align to TRBD2. The CDR3 consists of 13 residues. V lost 8 bases and J lost 8; bases outside the gene matches: 8. Germline CDR1 reads LGHDT; CDR2 reads YNNKEL (reference sequence). CDR3 DNA: TGTGCCAGCCGACCGGGGGGAGTGGGGGAGCTGTTTTTT. Its protein is CASRPGGVGELFF.

This clone has just one count. The chain recombines TRBV6-5 with TRBJ2-3, with TRBD2 identical over 8 bases. CDR3 length: 15 amino acids. Germline V gene sequence: CDR1 MNHEY, CDR2 SVGAGI. J gave up 3 bases and V 8 bases, and 10 bases lay outside the gene matches. Written as DNA, the CDR3 is TGTGCCAGCGGGAGGTGGGGACTAGAGACAGATACGCAGTATTTT. Translation: CASGRWGLETDTQYF.

The table lists this clone with a count of one. The chain joins TRBV3-1 (or the pseudogene TRBV3-2) to TRBJ2-3; TRBD2 agrees at 10 bases. CDR1 is LGHDT and CDR2 is YNNKEL in the germline V gene (reference sequence). Trimming removed 4 bases from V and 5 bases from J; junction bases left unmatched: 3. This CDR3 spans 14 amino acids. Here the CDR3 reads CASSPLAGQDTQYF. The CDR3 region has the DNA TGTGCCAGCAGCCCACTAGCGGGACAAGATACGCAGTATTTT.

V and J are TRBV7-9 and TRBJ1-1; D is unclear. V gave up 7 bases and J gave up 1 base, with 10 bases separating them. Germline V lookup: CDR1 SEHNR, CDR2 FQNEAQ (reference sequence). The CDR3 is made up of 13 amino acids. Written as DNA, the CDR3 is TGTGCCAGCATGCGTCCGGGGAACACTGAAGCTTTCTTT. It translates to CASMRPGNTEAFF.

This chain connects TRBV19 to TRBJ2-7, with 7 bases matching TRBD1. The germline V gene has CDR1 LNHDA and CDR2 SQIVND (reference sequence). The CDR3 covers 15 residues. Unmatched junction bases numbered 6, after V lost 1 base and J lost 3 bases. The CDR3 sequence is CASSIVAGGNYEQYF. In DNA, the CDR3 is TGTGCCAGTAGTATAGTGGCAGGGGGAAACTACGAGCAGTACTTC.

This chain joins TRBV5-4 and TRBJ1-2, with D unresolved. With 0 bases removed from V and 4 bases from J, the gap between germline ends came to 7 bases. Germline CDR1 and CDR2: SGHNT and YYREEE (reference sequence). CDR3 length: 13 residues. CDR3: CASSLGGIYGYTF. The CDR3 nucleotides read TGTGCCAGCAGCTTGGGAGGGATCTATGGCTACACCTTC. Combining the CDR3 with reference TRBV5-4 and TRBJ1-2 gives the whole variable domain ETGVTQSPTHLIKTRGQQVTLRCSSQSGHNTVSWYQQALGQGPQFIFQYYREEENGRGNFPPRFSGLQFPNYSSELNVNALELDDSALYLCASSLGGIYGYTFGSGTRLTVV.

The genes are TRBV30 and TRBJ1-1; D gene ambiguous. Germline CDR1 is GTSNPN and CDR2 is SVGIG (reference sequence). There are 14 residues in the CDR3. V was cut by 1 base and J by 5 bases, with 14 bases left in between. The CDR3 DNA reads as TGTGCCTGGAGTGCCCCACTGAGGAAAACTGAAGCTTTCTTT. Amino acids: CAWSAPLRKTEAFF. The full variable domain, its missing parts supplied by reference TRBV30 and TRBJ1-1, is SQTIHQWPATLVQPVGSPLSLECTVEGTSNPNLYWYRQAAGRGLQLLFYSVGIGQISSEVPQNLSASRPQDRQFILSSKKLLLSDSGFYLCAWSAPLRKTEAFFGQGTRLTVV.

The V gene is TRBV20-1, the J gene TRBJ1-1; possibly TRBD1 for D (6 bases). Trimming stripped 1 base from V and 7 bases from J, with 7 bases between. CDR3 length: 11 residues. Per the germline V gene, CDR1 is DFQATT and CDR2 is SNEGSKA (reference sequence). CDR3 coding DNA: TGCAGTGCTAGAGGGACAGTTGAAGCTTTCTTT. This sequence encodes CSARGTVEAFF.

V usage is TRBV20-1 and J usage is TRBJ2-3; D perhaps matches TRBD2 (6 bases). Germline CDR1 DFQATT, CDR2 SNEGSKA (reference sequence). With 3 bases removed from V and 2 bases from J, the gap between germline ends came to 15 bases. This CDR3 is built from 15 residues. The CDR3 protein is CSASWSAGSTDTQYF. The CDR3 nucleotides read TGCAGTGCTAGTTGGTCTGCGGGATCCACAGATACGCAGTATTTT.

The J gene is TRBJ2-7, the V gene TRBV4-3; the match to TRBD2 covers 7 bases. V gave up 1 base and J gave up 2 bases; unmatched junction bases: 5. Looked up from germline, CDR1 is LGHNA and CDR2 is YSLEER. CDR3 length: 15 residues. The CDR3 DNA is TGCGCCAGCAGCCAAGGGGCTAGCGGAACCTACGAGCAGTACTTC. It specifies CASSQGASGTYEQYF.

The V gene is TRBV6-1, the J gene TRBJ2-3; perhaps TRBD1 as D (6 bases). Germline V gene lookup returns CDR1 MNHNS and CDR2 SASEGT. The CDR3 length is 14 residues. Trimming stripped 3 bases from V and 3 bases from J, with 10 bases between. The CDR3 DNA sequence: TGTGCCAGCAGTGACAGGGGTTTGACAGATACGCAGTATTTT. It encodes CASSDRGLTDTQYF.

The rearrangement joins TRBV6-5 to TRBJ2-2; 10 bases match TRBD2. The ends lost 4 bases at V and 0 bases at J; junction bases unmatched: 2. Germline assignment: CDR1 MNHEY and CDR2 SVGAGI. The CDR3 covers 16 residues. The CDR3 here is CASSFSGGPNTGELFF. The DNA of the CDR3 is TGTGCCAGCAGTTTTAGCGGGGGGCCGAACACCGGGGAGCTGTTTTTT.